These T cell receptor beta chains were read from a single sample in a study of tumor-infiltrating lymphocytes in primary liver carcinoma. TCRdb recomputed calls from the multiplex PCR reads with MiXCR, one row per CDR3 protein. The sample consists of 330,000 or so distinct CDR3 sequences, approximately 64% of them appearing once. Sequencing used peripheral blood. Receptors were obtained from a man aged 35 to 55 with primary liver carcinoma and hepatitis B virus infection. The CDR3 runs from the conserved cysteine through the conserved F or W. Expanded clones are given a class, and other clones once, few, many or no size at all.

j_call,clone_size,v_call,cdr3_aa
TRBJ1-1,NA,TRBV5-4,CASSPEPNTEAFF
TRBJ2-7,NA,TRBV6-1,CASSYQGYESYKQYF
TRBJ1-5,once,TRBV11-2,CAGGLDRLQPQHF
TRBJ1-1,NA,TRBV5-1,CASSLGGRQDTEAFF
TRBJ2-7,NA,TRBV6-5,CASSYSKLGDRRTSATYEQYF
TRBJ2-7,once,TRBV4-1,CASSQGLAGGYGAERYF
TRBJ2-7,NA,TRBV4-3,CASCQARQGTYEQYF
TRBJ2-7,many,TRBV4-1,CASSRRTDPYEQYF
TRBJ1-3,NA,TRBV9,CASNVGDENTIYF
TRBJ1-2,many,TRBV29-1,CSVDGGYGYTF
TRBJ2-7,NA,TRBV6-1,CASTRETYERYF
TRBJ2-2,few,TRBV14,CASSQDADRGLNTGELFF
TRBJ1-4,many,TRBV5-4,CASSLVGQREVF
TRBJ2-1,many,TRBV5-1,CASSLSPPYNEQFF
TRBJ2-7,NA,TRBV7-9,CASSEGGTGNYEQYF
TRBJ2-7,NA,TRBV6-5,CGSSRDSYEQYF
TRBJ1-1,many,TRBV10-3,CATSQGATNTEAFF
TRBJ2-7,many,TRBV11-2,CASSWASGGNYEQYF
TRBJ2-7,NA,TRBV10-3,CAIKGQGNEEYF
TRBJ2-2,NA,TRBV29-1,CSVLGPGPTGEVFF
TRBJ1-5,NA,TRBV11-2,CASSPEGFEEGSAPAF
TRBJ2-7,NA,TRBV11-2,CANSHCREYF
TRBJ1-5,NA,TRBV4-2,CASSQHLTTPTNNHPQHF
TRBJ2-7,few,TRBV4-1,CASSQGPGLVLYEQYF
TRBJ1-2,NA,TRBV6-1,CASSNDRVYGYIF
TRBJ2-7,NA,TRBV28,CASSPPALAGGSQQYF